The present T cell receptor beta chain was sequenced within a study of neoadjuvant nivolumab and ipilimumab in lung cancer. Overall study findings and caveats: Resected-tumor TCR richness correlated positively with pretherapy blood richness.

With respect to this clone: Its antigen is currently unknown.

The CDR3 contains 13 residues. Germline values: CDR1 KGHSH, CDR2 LQKENI. V shed 5 bases and J shed 3 bases, with 8 bases lying between them. The assay was immunoSEQ multiplex PCR, and TCRdb's table has in-frame clones only and misses some. The sample has 30,000 to 35,000 clones; just over 90% are singletons. Sequenced material: peripheral blood, taken after neoadjuvant nivolumab, alone or with ipilimumab, at or shortly before surgery. V usage is TRBV18 and J usage is TRBJ1-5, with a possible D match to TRBD1 (6 bases). This receptor was obtained from an adult with non-small cell lung cancer. The CDR3 nucleotides read TGTGCCAGCTCAGGACAGAACAATCAGCCCCAGCATTTT. Its protein product is CASSGQNNQPQHF.